This TCR beta chain was found in a study of blood T cell repertoires in COVID-19 (TCRdb year 2020). Background on the whole study: Samples covering the acute and convalescent phases of COVID-19 were provided by collaborators in the United States, Italy and Spain. The prospective study material was composed of cDNA or gDNA derived from T cells, B-cell-depleted T cells, or PBMCs. Subjects who had been exposed to COVID-19, were actively infected with it, or had recovered from it provided the deeply sampled blood TCRbeta repertoires that made up the dataset. The repertoires were made available in a free public database intended to serve as a resource for research on the immune response to SARS-CoV-2. The samples were drawn from two sources: the first 160 participants of the ongoing ImmuneRACE study, and 1,254 subjects contributed by 6 global collaborators. A de-identified subject ID, COVID-19 status, age in years and sex were almost always included in the sample metadata. Where available, HLA class I and class II types were taken from metadata supplied by the sample provider and were not determined by assay-based typing. General conclusions and limits of the study: The amount of clinical and demographic metadata varied by source and participant and was provided uncurated.

The immunoSEQ Assay, a bias-controlled multiplex PCR, was used to amplify TCRbeta CDR3 regions from genomic DNA. The paper's data handling went like this. The number of nucleated cells in each sample was estimated by amplification of reference gene primers within the assay. To quantify the absolute abundance of each unique TCRbeta CDR3 rearrangement, sequence reads were collapsed and filtered. Productive Simpson clonality was computed per sample as the square root of Simpson's diversity index over productive rearrangements. TCRdb stores this immuneACCESS table with in-frame sequences only. Part of the clones is absent; in the studies checked, under half of the shortfall reflects unresolved V genes, and no reason is known for the rest. That table furnishes V, J and clone size, whereas the DNA furnished D and trimming. Across this sample there are around 300,000 clones, with around 88% seen only once. 1.5% to 2% of the sample goes to the ten largest clones.

One collaborating source in Seattle enrolled patients while the patients were actively infected and followed the patients over time throughout the course of disease. Collaborating institutions collected whole blood in K2EDTA tubes following their own protocols. Collaborator samples were shipped for TCRbeta analysis as frozen whole blood, isolated PBMCs, or DNA extracted from either sample type. Remarks on this clone: Its antigen specificity is not known. The junction and the germline gene differ at one end; a read error may be behind it.

There are 18 amino acids in the CDR3, from cysteine to phenylalanine inclusive. The sequence is cut down to CDR3 DNA, 54 bases in frame from base 1. The germline V gene (reference sequence) provides CDR1 MNHEY and CDR2 SMNVEV. The sequence is built from TRBV27 and TRBJ2-6; the junction holds 7 bases that match TRBD2. The source of this sequence is a woman younger than 45 with COVID-19, enrolled during active disease. Sequenced input: peripheral blood. At the DNA level, the sequence is TGTGCCTGCAGTTCCCATCTAGCGGAAGGCTCTGGGGCCAACGTCCTGACTTTC. It translates as CACSSHLAEGSGANVLTF.